Listed here are 21 T cell receptor beta chains from one sample, sequenced in a study of glioma-infiltrating T cells after dendritic cell vaccination. Sequencing was performed with immunoSEQ multiplex PCR; in TCRdb, only in-frame clones are kept and a portion is missing. The sample consists of around 32,000 clones, 90% of them appearing once. Sequenced material: blood, taken before dendritic cell vaccination. Source of these receptors: a human donor with glioblastoma.

The gene calls are TRBV6-5 and TRBJ1-5; weak D call: TRBD1 (6 bases). CDR3 length: 14 residues. Germline CDR1 reads MNHEY; CDR2 reads SVGAGI. The germline V and J ends were trimmed by 4 bases and 5 bases, with 12 bases remaining between them. The CDR3 nucleotides are TGTGCCAGCAGTTTAGGACAGAGAGATCAGCCCCAGCATTTT. Translated: CASSLGQRDQPQHF.

The chain has TRBV14 and TRBJ2-7; 7 bases fit TRBD1. The ends lost 4 bases at V and 5 bases at J; junction bases unmatched: 2. This CDR3 spans 12 amino acids. CDR1 and CDR2 (germline): SGHDN, FVKESK. CDR3 residues: CASSPGGNEQYF. The CDR3, as DNA: TGTGCCAGCAGCCCAGGGGGTAACGAGCAGTACTTC.

The V call is TRBV27, the J call TRBJ1-5; 7 nucleotides agree with TRBD1. The CDR3 runs 14 residues. Germline V CDR1 and CDR2: MNHEY, SMNVEV (reference sequence). J was trimmed by 4 bases and V by 8 bases; bases with no gene match: 8. CDR3 amino acids: CASARQGRNQPQHF. In DNA, the CDR3 is TGTGCCAGCGCTCGACAGGGTAGGAATCAGCCCCAGCATTTT.

J is TRBJ2-7 and V is TRBV6-5; 7 nucleotides align to TRBD2. V lost 6 bases to trimming and J lost 2 bases; unmatched junction nucleotides: 7. Germline V CDR1 and CDR2: MNHEY, SVGAGI. The CDR3 length is 14 residues. CDR3 sequence (DNA): TGTGCCAGCAGCCCCGTGGGAGGGCCCTACGAGCAGTACTTC. Protein: CASSPVGGPYEQYF.

The chain combines TRBV5-1 with TRBJ2-7; TRBD2 agrees at 14 bases. V was pared by 4 bases and J by 3 bases, with 12 bases of the junction left unmatched. The CDR3 has 18 amino acids. Germline assignment: CDR1 SGHRS and CDR2 YFSETQ. CDR3 in amino acids: CASSPYGTSGGASYEQYF. CDR3 sequence (DNA): TGCGCCAGCAGCCCTTACGGGACTAGCGGGGGTGCGAGCTACGAGCAGTACTTC.

The chain links TRBV5-1 to TRBJ2-5; TRBD1 matches at 10 bases. The J segment lost 1 base and the V segment lost 3 bases, leaving 12 bases of the junction unmatched. Germline CDR1 SGHRS, CDR2 YFSETQ. CDR3 length: 18 amino acids. CDR3 DNA: TGCGCCAGCAGCTGGAACCCTAGGACAGGGGGGTTCCAAGAGACCCAGTACTTC. Translating gives CASSWNPRTGGFQETQYF.

V and J are TRBV5-6 and TRBJ2-2; D is ambiguous. V lost 0 bases and J 5 bases, leaving 5 bases between the germline ends. The CDR3 is made up of 13 amino acids. Germline V CDR1 and CDR2: SGHDT, YYEEEE. This CDR3 reads CASSLERTGELFF. The CDR3 nucleotides are TGTGCCAGCAGCTTGGAGAGGACCGGGGAGCTGTTTTTT.

The V and J genes are TRBV27 and TRBJ2-7; D is perhaps TRBD1 (8 bases). The CDR3 consists of 14 residues. V shed 5 bases and J shed 5 bases, with 16 bases lying between them. Germline V lookup: CDR1 MNHEY, CDR2 SMNVEV (reference sequence). DNA for the CDR3: TGTGCCAGCAGTAGACGGACAGGGAGGGACGAGCAGTACTTC. It yields the protein CASSRRTGRDEQYF.

The chain couples TRBV7-2 to TRBJ2-7, with D possibly TRBD1 on 7 matching bases. CDR3 length equals 14 residues. The germline V gene has CDR1 SGHTA and CDR2 FQGNSA. V was shortened by 0 bases and J by 6 bases, with 12 bases between the two germline ends. The CDR3, as DNA: TGTGCCAGCAGCTTAGCTGGAGGGGGCATCGAGCAGTACTTC. It translates to CASSLAGGGIEQYF.

This clone was seen a single time. The chain recombines TRBV13 with TRBJ2-7; 9 bases fit TRBD2. The CDR3 runs to 16 residues. After removal of 4 bases from V and 2 bases from J, the junction contained 9 bases not matched to a gene. Germline CDR1 PRHDT, CDR2 FYEKMQ (reference sequence). CDR3 sequence reads: CASSYPSLAGTYEQYF. The CDR3 DNA is TGTGCCAGCAGCTACCCGAGTCTAGCGGGAACCTACGAGCAGTACTTC.

The rearrangement joins TRBV5-6 to TRBJ2-5, with TRBD1 matching 9 bases. The trim removed 6 bases at V and 5 bases at J, leaving 5 bases unmatched. From germline, CDR1 is SGHDT and CDR2 YYEEEE. The CDR3 covers 13 residues. The CDR3 region has the DNA TGTGCCAGCACCCCGACAGGGGGGGAGACCCAGTACTTC. This translates into CASTPTGGETQYF.

This clone turned up a few times. This chain joins TRBV21-1 and TRBJ1-5; TRBD1 is the table's D call, not checked against the DNA. TRBV21-1 is a pseudogene locus. The CDR3 extends over 15 amino acids. CDR3 loop: CASGDIGTGYQPQHF. The CDR3 DNA follows: TGTGCCAGCGGCGACATCGGCACAGGATATCAGCCCCAGCATTTT.

The chain is built from TRBV6-6 and TRBJ1-5; 7 bases map to TRBD1. Germline lookup yields CDR1 MNHNY and CDR2 SVGAGI (reference sequence). V was pared by 8 bases and J by 5 bases, with 6 bases of the junction left unmatched. The CDR3 extends over 13 amino acids. CDR3 protein: CASGSGGHQPQHF. DNA of the CDR3: TGTGCCAGCGGGTCAGGGGGACATCAGCCCCAGCATTTT.

The chain links TRBV19 to TRBJ2-7; D is unresolved. Germline V lookup: CDR1 LNHDA, CDR2 SQIVND (reference sequence). Trimming stripped 7 bases from V and 2 bases from J, with 15 bases between. This CDR3 has 14 amino acids. CDR3: CASKDSNMAYEQYF. The CDR3 bases are TGTGCCAGTAAAGATAGCAATATGGCCTACGAGCAGTACTTC. The whole variable domain, remainder taken from reference TRBV19 and TRBJ2-7, is DGGITQSPKYLFRKEGQNVTLSCEQNLNHDAMYWYRQDPGQGLRLIYYSQIVNDFQKGDIAEGYSVSREKKESFPLTVTSAQKNPTAFYLCASKDSNMAYEQYFGPGTRLTVT.

The chain recombines TRBV5-1 with TRBJ1-3; D possibly corresponds to TRBD1 (5 bases). Trimming stripped 4 bases from V and 3 bases from J, with 14 bases between. The CDR3 sequence is 15 residues long. CDR1 is SGHRS, CDR2 YFSETQ, per germline. The CDR3 reads CASSVGLIGGNTIYF. The CDR3, as DNA: TGCGCCAGCAGCGTGGGACTGATAGGTGGAAACACCATATATTTT.

In DNA, the CDR3 is TGTGCTAGTGGGCCCCCCGGGGGTGGCACTGAAGCTTTCTTT. Amino acid sequence: CASGPPGGGTEAFF. The rearrangement joins TRBV12-5 to TRBJ1-1; D is perhaps TRBD1 (5 bases). V was pared by 6 bases and J by 4 bases, with 15 bases between. The CDR3 covers 14 residues. The V gene's germline CDR1 is LGHNT and CDR2 FRNRAP.

This sequence joins TRBV2 and TRBJ1-1; a weak D match, TRBD1 (6 bases). Trimming took 6 bases from V and 1 from J, leaving 9 bases between them. CDR3 length: 13 residues. CDR1 is SNHLY and CDR2 is FYNNEI in the germline V gene. CDR3 DNA sequence: TGTGCCAGCAGGGCAGGGGAGAACACTGAAGCTTTCTTT. Its protein is CASRAGENTEAFF. The full variable domain, completed using reference TRBV2 and TRBJ1-1, is EPEVTQTPSHQVTQMGQEVILRCVPISNHLYFYWYRQILGQKVEFLVSFYNNEISEKSEIFDDQFSVERPDGSNFTLKIRSTKLEDSAMYFCASRAGENTEAFFGQGTRLTVV.

V usage is TRBV11-2 and J usage is TRBJ1-1; D is undetermined. Trimming removed 6 bases at V and 3 bases at J, with 14 bases between. Per germline, CDR1 SGHAT and CDR2 FQNNGV. This CDR3 is 14 amino acids long. The CDR3 here is CASSPTRRDTEAFF. As DNA, the CDR3 is TGTGCCAGCAGTCCTACTAGGAGGGACACTGAAGCTTTCTTT.

The chain combines TRBV6-5 with TRBJ1-1; D is unclear. V dropped 4 bases and J dropped 1 base, with 7 bases sitting between them. This CDR3 spans 13 amino acids. In germline, CDR1 is MNHEY, CDR2 SVGAGI. CDR3: CASSLRQNTEAFF. DNA for the CDR3: TGTGCCAGCAGTTTAAGACAGAACACTGAAGCTTTCTTT.

In this sample, this clone turned up once. The genes are TRBV4-1 and TRBJ1-6; D remains unclear. Germline V gene data show CDR1 as MGHRA and CDR2 as YSYEKL. V gave up 0 bases and J gave up 5 bases, with 8 bases separating them. The CDR3 extends over 15 amino acids. The CDR3 loop reads CASSQDSVNNSPLHF. The CDR3 region has the DNA TGCGCCAGCAGCCAAGATTCAGTTAATAATTCACCCCTCCACTTT.

In regard to this clone: Other DNA variants within this sample encode the same CDR3. This chain connects TRBV7-2 to TRBJ2-5; D not resolved. CDR1 and CDR2 from the germline V gene are SGHTA and FQGNSA. Trimming took 1 base from V and 5 from J, leaving 11 bases between them. The CDR3 is 14 residues long. CDR3 sequence: CASSLVPVRETQYF. DNA of the CDR3: TGTGCCAGCAGCTTAGTTCCGGTCCGGGAGACCCAGTACTTC.